Presented here are 14 T cell receptor beta chains from one specimen sequenced in a study of human T cells and chemical hapten exposure. The time point here: patch test 1, 2 weeks after DPC sensitization. Treatment specified: therapeutic diphenylcyclopropenone sensitization with weekly scalp DPC. TCRdb analysed the RACE reads with MiXCR anew, one entry per CDR3 protein. Here the sample spans 180,000 or so distinct CDR3 sequences, about 14% being singletons. The starting material was whole blood, obtained in connection with sensitization to the hapten diphenylcyclopropenone (DPC). The receptor set was obtained from a woman aged 25-40 years with alopecia areata. Some clones in this sample may be carry-over from other donors' samples.

In DNA, the CDR3 is TGTGCCAGCAGTGAACAGACAGCCCGTAATGAAAAACTGTTTTTT. This sequence encodes CASSEQTARNEKLFF. This chain links TRBV28 with TRBJ1-4; the D gene is possibly TRBD1 (5 bases). This CDR3 spans 15 amino acids. CDR1 is MDHEN and CDR2 is SYDVKM in the germline V gene. The ends were cut back, 5 bases at V and 4 bases at J, with 14 bases in the middle.

This clonotype appeared a few times. The chain combines TRBV24-1 with TRBJ2-5; no firm D call. Trimming stripped 1 base from V and 1 base from J, with 9 bases between. CDR1 and CDR2 (germline): KGHDR, SFDVKD. The CDR3 is made up of 15 amino acids. In DNA form, the CDR3 reads TGTGCCACCAGTGATTTCCAGGCGGCCCAAGAGACCCAGTACTTC. It specifies CATSDFQAAQETQYF.

The chain carries TRBV4-3 and TRBJ1-2; 9 bases line up with TRBD1. This CDR3 contains 14 residues. Germline V gene lookup returns CDR1 LGHNA and CDR2 YSLEER. Trimming cost V 4 bases and J 5 bases; bases outside gene matches: 5. The CDR3 loop is CASSPAGQGYGYTF. CDR3 coding DNA: TGCGCCAGCAGCCCCGCGGGACAGGGTTATGGCTACACCTTC.

This clonotype was counted only a few times. The genes are TRBV7-6 and TRBJ2-2; the D gene is possibly TRBD1 (5 bases). CDR1 and CDR2 (germline): SGHVS, FNYEAQ. The V end was cut by 2 bases, the J end by 6 bases, with 25 bases between. The CDR3 contains 19 residues. CDR3 sequence reads: CASSLNPSGRQGFSGELFF. CDR3 DNA: TGTGCCAGCAGCTTAAATCCTTCAGGGCGGCAGGGCTTTTCCGGGGAGCTGTTTTTT.

This clonotype was seen many times. This chain uses TRBV7-6 with TRBJ1-5; D uncertain. CDR1 is SGHVS and CDR2 is FNYEAQ in the germline V gene. The germline V and J ends were trimmed by 1 base and 9 bases, with 10 bases remaining between them. This CDR3 region has 13 residues. CDR3 DNA sequence: TGTGCCAGCAGCTTAGGCCCAGAGTGGCCCCAGCATTTT. As protein: CASSLGPEWPQHF. The full variable domain, its missing parts supplied by reference TRBV7-6 and TRBJ1-5, is GAGVSQSPRYKVTKRGQDVALRCDPISGHVSLYWYRQALGQGPEFLTYFNYEAQQDKSGLPNDRFSAERPEGSISTLTIQRTEQRDSAMYRCASSLGPEWPQHFGDGTRLSIL.

This clonotype was observed at least ten times. In DNA, the CDR3 is TGCAGTGCTAGAGTCCCGGACAGGGGGAATGGCTACACCTTC. Amino acid sequence: CSARVPDRGNGYTF. V gene TRBV20-1 combines with J gene TRBJ1-2, with 10 bases identical to TRBD1. Germline lookup yields CDR1 DFQATT and CDR2 SNEGSKA (reference sequence). The J segment lost 6 bases and the V segment lost 1 base, leaving 5 bases of the junction unmatched. The CDR3 extends over 14 amino acids.

The chain links TRBV4-1 to TRBJ1-5, with a weak D call TRBD1 (5 bases). The CDR3 is made up of 14 amino acids. Germline V lookup: CDR1 MGHRA, CDR2 YSYEKL. V was trimmed by 4 bases and J by 1 base, leaving 8 bases between them. The CDR3 loop reads CASSPRVSNQPQHF. CDR3 nucleotides: TGCGCCAGCAGCCCCAGGGTGAGCAATCAGCCCCAGCATTTT.

The CDR3 is CASSVDSPGRTSGANVLTF. CDR3 nucleotides: TGTGCCAGCAGCGTAGATTCGCCGGGCCGGACCTCTGGGGCCAACGTCCTGACTTTC. The J gene is TRBJ2-6, the V gene TRBV9, with D unclear. In germline, CDR1 is SGDLS, CDR2 YYNGEE. The CDR3 has 19 residues. Deletions cut 0 bases from V and 0 bases from J, with 16 bases between.

This clonotype was found many times. The V and J genes are TRBV3-1 and TRBJ1-6; D ambiguous. CDR1 and CDR2 from the germline V gene are LGHDT and YNNKEL (reference sequence). This CDR3 contains 14 residues. V was trimmed by 1 base and J by 11 bases, leaving 12 bases between them. The CDR3 coding sequence is TGTGCCAGCAGCCAAGTTCCAGGAGCGGCACCCCTCCACTTT. Translated, it gives CASSQVPGAAPLHF.

This chain uses TRBV7-2 with TRBJ2-5; tentative D call: TRBD2 (5 bases). V lost 3 bases and J lost 0, with 11 bases in between. The CDR3 has 15 amino acids. The germline CDR1 and CDR2 sequences are SGHTA and FQGNSA. CDR3 region: CASSFLRGYQETQYF. CDR3 nucleotides: TGTGCCAGCAGCTTCCTTCGCGGGTACCAAGAGACCCAGTACTTC.

The CDR3 region has the DNA TGTGCCAGTCAAAAGGGGACAGGTGAAAAACTGTTTTTT. Residues: CASQKGTGEKLFF. The V call is TRBV28, the J call TRBJ1-4; 8 positions match TRBD1. J lost 7 bases, V lost 9 bases, and 7 bases had no gene match. The CDR3 contains 13 residues. Germline V gene sequence: CDR1 MDHEN, CDR2 SYDVKM. Based on the CDR3 plus reference TRBV28 and TRBJ1-4, the full variable domain is DVKVTQSSRYLVKRTGEKVFLECVQDMDHENMFWYRQDPGLGLRLIYFSYDVKMKEKGDIPEGYSVSREKKERFSLILESASTNQTSMYLCASQKGTGEKLFFGSGTQLSVL.

The sample holds a few counts of this clonotype. The chain recombines TRBV2 with TRBJ2-7; D may be TRBD2 (6 bases). Germline lookup yields CDR1 SNHLY and CDR2 FYNNEI. V lost 8 bases to trimming and J lost 0 bases, with 17 bases between them. This CDR3 has 15 residues. This chain's CDR3 is CASALPAGLSYEQYF. The CDR3, as DNA: TGTGCCAGCGCATTACCAGCGGGCCTCTCCTACGAGCAGTACTTC.

The chain uses TRBV29-1 and TRBJ1-3; D gene uncertain. From germline, CDR1 is SQVTM and CDR2 ANQGSEA. The CDR3 is made up of 11 amino acids. Trimming cost V 4 bases and J 4 bases, with 5 bases left between them. DNA for the CDR3: TGCAGCGTTGTATCCGGAAACACCATATATTTT. Protein sequence: CSVVSGNTIYF.

Only a few counts were recorded for this clonotype. The chain links TRBV20-1 to TRBJ1-6; TRBD1 agrees at 8 bases. V was clipped by 3 bases and J by 8 bases; unmatched bases: 9. Germline values: CDR1 DFQATT, CDR2 SNEGSKA (reference sequence). This CDR3 comprises 15 residues. CDR3 sequence: CSASDRGVWDSPLHF. Written as DNA, the CDR3 is TGCAGTGCTAGCGACAGGGGAGTTTGGGATTCACCCCTCCACTTT.